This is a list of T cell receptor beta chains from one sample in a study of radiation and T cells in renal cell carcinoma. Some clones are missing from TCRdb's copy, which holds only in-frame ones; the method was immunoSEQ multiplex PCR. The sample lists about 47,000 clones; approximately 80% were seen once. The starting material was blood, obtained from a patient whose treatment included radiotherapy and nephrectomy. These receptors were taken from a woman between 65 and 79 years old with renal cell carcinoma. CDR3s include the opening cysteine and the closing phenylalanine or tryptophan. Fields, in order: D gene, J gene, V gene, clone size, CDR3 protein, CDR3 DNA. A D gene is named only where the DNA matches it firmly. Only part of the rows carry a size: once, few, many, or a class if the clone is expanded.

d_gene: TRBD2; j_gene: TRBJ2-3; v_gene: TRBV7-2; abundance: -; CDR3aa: CASSFKAGGVSDTQYF; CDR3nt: TGTGCCAGCAGCTTCAAAGCGGGAGGGGTCTCAGATACGCAGTATTTT
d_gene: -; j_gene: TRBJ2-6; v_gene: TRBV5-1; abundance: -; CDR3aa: CASSINLMSSGANVLTF; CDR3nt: TGCGCCAGCAGCATAAACCTTATGAGCTCTGGGGCCAACGTCCTGACTTTC
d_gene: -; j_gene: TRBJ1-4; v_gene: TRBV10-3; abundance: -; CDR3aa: CAISESPEGLFF; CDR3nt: TGTGCCATCAGTGAGTCGCCAGAGGGGCTGTTTTTT
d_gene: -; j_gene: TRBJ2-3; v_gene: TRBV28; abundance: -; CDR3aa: CASKESSTDTQYF; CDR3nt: TGTGCCAGCAAGGAGAGCAGCACAGATACGCAGTATTTT
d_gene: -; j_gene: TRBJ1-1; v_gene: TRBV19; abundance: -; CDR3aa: CASSMGGLREAEAFF; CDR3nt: TGTGCCAGTAGTATGGGGGGACTCAGGGAGGCTGAAGCTTTCTTT
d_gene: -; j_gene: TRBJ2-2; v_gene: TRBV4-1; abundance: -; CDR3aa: CASSQQPGANTGELFF; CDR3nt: TGCGCCAGCAGCCAACAGCCGGGGGCGAACACCGGGGAGCTGTTTTTT
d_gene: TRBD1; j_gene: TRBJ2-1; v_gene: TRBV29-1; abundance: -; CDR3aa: CSVRTGGGDEQFF; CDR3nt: TGCAGCGTACGGACAGGGGGTGGGGATGAGCAGTTCTTC
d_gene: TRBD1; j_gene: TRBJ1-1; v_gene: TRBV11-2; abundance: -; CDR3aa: CASSLGQGNTEAFF; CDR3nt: TGTGCCAGCAGCTTGGGACAGGGGAACACTGAAGCTTTCTTT
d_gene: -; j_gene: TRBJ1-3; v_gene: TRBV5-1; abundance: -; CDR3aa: CASSLTPPDGGNTIYF; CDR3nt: TGCGCCAGCAGCTTGACCCCTCCGGACGGTGGAAACACCATATATTTT
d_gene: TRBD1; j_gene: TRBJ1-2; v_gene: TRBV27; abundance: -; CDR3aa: CASSSGDRLGTYGYTF; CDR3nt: TGTGCCAGCAGTTCCGGGGACAGGTTAGGTACCTATGGCTACACCTTC
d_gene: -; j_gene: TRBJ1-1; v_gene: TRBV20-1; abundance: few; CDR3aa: CSAGSRVLF; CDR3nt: TGCAGTGCTGGGTCGCGGGTGCTCTTT
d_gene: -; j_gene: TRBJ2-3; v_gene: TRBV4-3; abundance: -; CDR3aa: CASSQDRLWTDTQYF; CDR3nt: TGCGCCAGCAGCCAAGATCGGCTCTGGACAGATACGCAGTATTTT
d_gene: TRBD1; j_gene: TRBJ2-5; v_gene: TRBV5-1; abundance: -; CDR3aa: CASSGRGQETQYF; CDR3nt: TGCGCCAGCAGCGGCAGGGGGCAAGAGACCCAGTACTTC
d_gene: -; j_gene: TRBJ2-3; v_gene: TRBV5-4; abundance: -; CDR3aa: CASSPRGDTDTQYF; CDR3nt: TGTGCCAGCAGCCCTAGGGGGGACACAGATACGCAGTATTTT
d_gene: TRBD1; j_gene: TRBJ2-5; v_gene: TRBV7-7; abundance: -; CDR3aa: CASTSGTGGFETQYF; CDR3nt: TGTGCCAGCACCTCCGGGACAGGGGGATTTGAGACCCAGTACTTC
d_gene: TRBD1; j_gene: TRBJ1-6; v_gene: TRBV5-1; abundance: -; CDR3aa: CASSRDRDNSPLHF; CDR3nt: TGCGCCAGCAGCCGGGACAGGGATAATTCACCCCTCCACTTT
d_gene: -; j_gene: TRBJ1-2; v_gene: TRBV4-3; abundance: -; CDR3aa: CASSQGSAGGFNYGYTF; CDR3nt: TGCGCCAGCAGCCAAGGCTCGGCGGGGGGTTTTAACTATGGCTACACCTTC
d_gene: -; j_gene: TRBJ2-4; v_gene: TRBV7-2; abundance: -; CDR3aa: CASSSRQPNIQYF; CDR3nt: TGTGCCAGCAGCTCTAGACAGCCGAACATTCAGTACTTC
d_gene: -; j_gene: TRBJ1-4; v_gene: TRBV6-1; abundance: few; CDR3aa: CASYPGQGPEKLFF; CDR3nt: TGTGCCAGCTATCCAGGGCAGGGTCCGGAAAAACTGTTTTTT
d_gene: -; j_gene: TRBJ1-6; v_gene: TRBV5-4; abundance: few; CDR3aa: CASSPDTLGGSPLHF; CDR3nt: TGTGCCAGCAGCCCGGACACCCTCGGAGGTTCACCCCTCCACTTT
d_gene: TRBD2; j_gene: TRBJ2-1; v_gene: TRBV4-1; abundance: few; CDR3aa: CASSQPLADYNEQFF; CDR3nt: TGCGCCAGCAGCCAACCCCTAGCGGATTACAATGAGCAGTTCTTC
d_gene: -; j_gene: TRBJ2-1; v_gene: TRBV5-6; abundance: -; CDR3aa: CATQRGELTSYNEQFF; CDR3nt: TGTGCCACCCAAAGGGGGGAGTTGACTTCCTACAATGAGCAGTTCTTC
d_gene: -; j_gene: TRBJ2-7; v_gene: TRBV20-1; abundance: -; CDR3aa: CSAVGSYEQYF; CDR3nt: TGCAGTGCCGTTGGATCCTACGAGCAGTACTTC
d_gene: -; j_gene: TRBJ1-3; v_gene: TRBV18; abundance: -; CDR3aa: CASRPGEAGNTIYF; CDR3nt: TGTGCCAGCCGTCCAGGGGAAGCTGGAAACACCATATATTTT
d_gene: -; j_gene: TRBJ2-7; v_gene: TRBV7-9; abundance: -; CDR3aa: CASSRGQGISYEQYF; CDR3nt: TGTGCCAGCAGCCGCGGCCAGGGAATTTCCTACGAGCAGTACTTC
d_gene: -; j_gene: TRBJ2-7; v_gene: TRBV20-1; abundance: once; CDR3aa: CSARGVGEQYF; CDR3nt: TGCAGTGCTCGAGGGGTTGGCGAGCAGTACTTC
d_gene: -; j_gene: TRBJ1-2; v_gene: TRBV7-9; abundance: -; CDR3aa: CASSLEAGAYGYTF; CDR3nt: TGTGCCAGCAGCTTAGAGGCAGGAGCCTATGGCTACACCTTC
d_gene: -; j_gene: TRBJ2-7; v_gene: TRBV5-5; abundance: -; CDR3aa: CASSLLLDYEQYF; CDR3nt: TGTGCCAGCAGCTTGCTACTGGATTACGAGCAGTACTTC
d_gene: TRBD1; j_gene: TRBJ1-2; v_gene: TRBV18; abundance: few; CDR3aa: CASSPGTGDDYGYTF; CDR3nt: TGTGCCAGCTCACCAGGGACAGGGGATGACTATGGCTACACCTTC
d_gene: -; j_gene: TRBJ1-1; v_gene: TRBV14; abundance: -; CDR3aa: CASSPRAGGAEAFF; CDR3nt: TGTGCCAGCAGTCCCAGGGCAGGAGGGGCTGAAGCTTTCTTT
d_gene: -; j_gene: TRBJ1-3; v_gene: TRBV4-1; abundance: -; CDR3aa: CASSQIIAVPTTLGNTIYF; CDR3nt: TGCGCCAGCAGCCAAATCATAGCAGTGCCAACCACCCTCGGAAACACCATATATTTT
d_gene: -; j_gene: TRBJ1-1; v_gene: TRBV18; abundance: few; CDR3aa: CASSPGTGNTEAFF; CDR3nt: TGTGCCAGCTCACCAGGAACAGGTAACACTGAAGCTTTCTTT
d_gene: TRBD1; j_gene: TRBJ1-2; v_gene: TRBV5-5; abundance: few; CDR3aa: CASSPTTQGAGGYTF; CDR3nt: TGTGCCAGCAGCCCTACGACACAGGGGGCAGGCGGCTACACCTTC
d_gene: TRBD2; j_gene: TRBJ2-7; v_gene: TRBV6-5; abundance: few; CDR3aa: CASSYGTTSGGLEQYF; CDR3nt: TGTGCCAGCAGTTACGGCACAACTAGCGGGGGCCTCGAGCAGTACTTC
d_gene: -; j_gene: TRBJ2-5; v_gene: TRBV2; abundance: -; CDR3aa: CASSLGRKQETQYF; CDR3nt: TGTGCCAGCAGTTTGGGACGGAAACAAGAGACCCAGTACTTC
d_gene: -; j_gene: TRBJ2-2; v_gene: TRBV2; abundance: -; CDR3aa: CASSDGGPGTGELFF; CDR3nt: TGTGCCAGCAGTGATGGTGGGCCGGGCACCGGGGAGCTGTTTTTT
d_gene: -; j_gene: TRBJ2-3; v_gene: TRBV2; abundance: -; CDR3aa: CASRDLRTDTQYF; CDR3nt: TGTGCCAGCAGGGACTTAAGGACAGATACGCAGTATTTT